The rows below give T cell receptor beta chains drawn from one sample of a study of CD8+CD57+ T cells in acquired aplastic anemia. Each CDR3 protein is one row after TCRdb ran MiXCR on the reads. The table includes about 270,000 distinct CDR3 sequences, approximately 57% detected once. Sequencing was carried out using sorted CD4+, CD8+, or CD8+CD57+ T cells (not recorded which) from PBMCs. The receptor set was obtained from a human donor with severe aplastic anemia or a healthy control (not recorded which). The CDR3 runs from the conserved cysteine through the conserved F or W. The D gene is left open where the match is weak. Clone size is stated in some rows and not others, as once, few, many or a class when expanded.

v_call	clone_size	cdr3_length	d_call	j_call	cdr3_aa	cdr3_nt
TRBV29-1	-	13	-	TRBJ1-2	CSGEGGSNYGYTF	TGCAGCGGCGAGGGGGGGTCCAACTATGGCTACACCTTC
TRBV9	-	14	-	TRBJ1-6	CASSVTEGNSPLHF	TGTGCCAGCAGCGTGACAGAGGGGAATTCACCCCTCCACTTT
TRBV15	-	14	-	TRBJ2-3	CATSRVGGTDTQYF	TGTGCCACCAGCAGAGTCGGGGGCACAGATACGCAGTATTTT
TRBV7-9	-	14	-	TRBJ1-2	CASSPGLTIYGYTF	TGTGCCAGCAGCCCGGGACTTACTATATATGGCTACACCTTC
TRBV19	few	14	-	TRBJ1-1	CASSIGGGNTEAFF	TGTGCCAGTAGTATCGGGGGAGGGAACACTGAAGCTTTCTTT
TRBV12-3/TRBV12-4	many	14	-	TRBJ1-4	CASSPPGISEKLFF	TGTGCCAGCAGTCCTCCAGGGATCAGTGAAAAACTGTTTTTT
TRBV19	many	15	-	TRBJ1-5	CASSGGLISNQPQHF	TGTGCCAGTAGCGGCGGACTGATAAGCAATCAGCCCCAGCATTTT
TRBV5-8	many	13	-	TRBJ1-1	CASSTTANTEAFF	TGTGCCAGCAGCACTACAGCGAACACTGAAGCTTTCTTT
TRBV7-8	-	16	TRBD2	TRBJ2-3	CASSLYSGSSTDTQYF	TGTGCCAGCAGCTTATATAGCGGGAGCAGCACAGATACGCAGTATTTT
TRBV25-1	once	15	-	TRBJ1-2	CASSESRGSNEGYTF	TGTGCCAGCAGTGAATCCAGGGGCAGTAACGAAGGCTACACCTTC
TRBV29-1	once	10	-	TRBJ1-1	CRPRGTEAFF	TGCAGGCCGAGGGGCACTGAAGCTTTCTTT
TRBV18	-	15	-	TRBJ2-6	CASSPYGAGANVLTF	TGTGCCAGCTCACCCTACGGGGCTGGGGCCAACGTCCTGACTTTC
TRBV12-3/TRBV12-4	-	13	-	TRBJ2-7	CASSLALVYEQYF	TGTGCCAGCAGTTTAGCGCTAGTCTACGAGCAGTACTTC
TRBV6-5	many	17	TRBD2	TRBJ2-3	CASSITSGGASTDTQYF	TGTGCCAGCAGTATAACTAGCGGGGGGGCTAGCACAGATACGCAGTATTTT
TRBV6-5	many	17	TRBD2	TRBJ2-2	CASSYFSGTSRTGELFF	TGTGCCAGCAGTTACTTCTCCGGGACTAGTCGGACCGGGGAGCTGTTTTTT
TRBV19	-	10	-	TRBJ2-2	CATTLRGLFF	TGTGCCACAACCCTCAGGGGGCTGTTTTTT
TRBV20-1	-	13	TRBD2	TRBJ2-7	CSAPGLATYEQYF	TGCAGTGCGCCGGGACTAGCGACCTACGAGCAGTACTTC
TRBV5-1	-	14	-	TRBJ2-3	CASSFPASARDRYF	TGCGCCAGCAGCTTTCCCGCTAGCGCGAGGGACCGGTATTTT
TRBV29-1	few	14	-	TRBJ2-5	CSVAWRTTQETQYF	TGCAGCGTTGCGTGGAGGACTACACAAGAGACCCAGTACTTC
TRBV29-1	-	16	TRBD1	TRBJ2-5	CSVEPDRGRRQETQYF	TGCAGCGTTGAACCCGACAGGGGGCGTCGGCAAGAGACCCAGTACTTC
TRBV20-1	-	14	TRBD2	TRBJ2-7	CSAIYGGEPYEQYF	TGCAGTGCTATTTACGGGGGGGAACCCTACGAGCAGTACTTC
TRBV5-5	many	16	TRBD2	TRBJ2-3	CASSLTSGGGTDTQYF	TGTGCCAGCAGCCTGACTAGCGGGGGGGGCACAGATACGCAGTATTTT
TRBV19	many	16	-	TRBJ2-1	CASSIGRVRPYNEQFF	TGTGCCAGTAGTATAGGAAGAGTGAGACCGTACAATGAGCAGTTCTTC
TRBV12-3/TRBV12-4	-	13	-	TRBJ1-1	CASSRRGGPEAFF	TGTGCCAGCAGCCGGCGGGGGGGCCCTGAAGCTTTCTTT
TRBV10-2	many	14	TRBD1	TRBJ1-2	CASSEGTGGDGYTF	TGCGCCAGCAGTGAAGGGACAGGGGGCGATGGCTACACCTTC
TRBV2	-	12	-	TRBJ1-6	CASSDPGSPLHF	TGTGCCAGCAGTGATCCCGGGTCACCCCTCCACTTT
TRBV5-1	-	16	TRBD2	TRBJ2-5	CASSLGTSGGEETQYF	TGCGCCAGCAGCTTGGGGACTAGCGGGGGGGAAGAGACCCAGTACTTC
TRBV28	many	15	TRBD1	TRBJ2-3	CASSPQGVRTDTQYF	TGTGCCAGCAGTCCGCAGGGGGTCCGCACAGATACGCAGTATTTT
TRBV10-3	many	13	TRBD1	TRBJ2-5	CAIGTEKQETQYF	TGTGCCATTGGGACAGAGAAGCAAGAGACCCAGTACTTC
TRBV6-5	many	15	TRBD1	TRBJ1-6	CASSGGQGRNSPLHF	TGTGCCAGCAGTGGCGGACAGGGGAGAAATTCACCCCTCCACTTT
TRBV20-1	-	17	TRBD2	TRBJ2-2	CSARETRTSGIVGELFF	TGCAGTGCTAGAGAGACCAGGACTAGCGGGATTGTCGGGGAGCTGTTTTTT
TRBV7-9	-	13	-	TRBJ1-2	CASSGQRGHGYTF	TGTGCCAGCAGCGGACAGAGGGGCCATGGCTACACCTTC
TRBV18	-	15	TRBD1	TRBJ2-2	CASSLPGQDTGELFF	TGTGCCAGCTCACTCCCGGGACAGGACACCGGGGAGCTGTTTTTT
TRBV6-6	-	16	-	TRBJ1-3	CAHTAGRFSSGNTIYF	TGTGCTCATACTGCAGGGCGATTCTCCTCTGGAAACACCATATATTTT
TRBV4-3	many	13	TRBD2	TRBJ2-5	CASSQRGGETQYF	TGCGCCAGCAGCCAACGCGGGGGAGAGACCCAGTACTTC
TRBV10-3	few	17	TRBD1	TRBJ2-3	CAIRPGQQGWGTDTQYF	TGTGCCATCAGACCGGGACAGCAGGGATGGGGCACAGATACGCAGTATTTT
TRBV24-1	-	15	-	TRBJ2-3	CATSDPGRDTDTQYF	TGTGCCACCAGTGACCCGGGACGAGACACAGATACGCAGTATTTT
TRBV15	-	13	-	TRBJ1-2	CATSSQGNYGYTF	TGTGCCACCAGCAGTCAGGGTAACTATGGCTACACCTTC
TRBV5-1	-	13	-	TRBJ1-2	CASSLGEIYGYTF	TGCGCCAGCAGCTTGGGGGAGATCTATGGCTACACCTTC
TRBV7-9	once	19	TRBD2	TRBJ2-1	CASSLWGLARGRSYNEQFF	TGTGCCAGCAGCTTATGGGGACTAGCGAGAGGAAGGTCCTACAATGAGCAGTTCTTC
TRBV19	-	13	-	TRBJ2-1	CASSIFYSGEQFF	TGTGCCAGTAGTATCTTTTACTCCGGGGAGCAGTTCTTC